This T cell receptor (beta chain) was identified during a study of beta chain features in type 1 diabetes. Germline V lookup: CDR1 SGDLS, CDR2 YYNGEE. V was shortened by 2 bases and J by 2 bases, with 9 bases between the two germline ends. The length of the CDR3 is 14 residues. Overall study results and limits: Shorter TCRB CDR3s, moderately but significantly so, were found in Type 1 diabetes patients in all four CD4+ subsets. The similarity of naive, central memory and Treg TCRB repertoires appeared greater among patients than among healthy donors.

Sorting of CD4+ naive, central memory, regulatory and stem cell-like memory cells was performed via CD45RO/CCR7/CD25/CD127/CD95/CD27. As concerns this clone: Its antigen remains unidentified.

Sequenced material consisted of expressed TCRB transcripts (all of the isolated RNA was reverse transcribed). Sequencing used immunoSEQ multiplex PCR; TCRdb keeps in-frame clones, though not all of them. The sample carries 450,000 or so clones, approximately 10% recorded once. V gene TRBV9 combines with J gene TRBJ2-3; no firm D call. Sequencing was done on a sample of naive CD4+ T cells from blood. This sequence originates from a woman in her late teens or twenties in good health. CDR3 sequence: CASSVRSSTDTQYF. The CDR3, as DNA: TGTGCCAGCAGCGTCCGTTCTTCCACAGATACGCAGTATTTT. The whole variable domain, filled in from reference TRBV9 and TRBJ2-3, reads DSGVTQTPKHLITATGQRVTLRCSPRSGDLSVYWYQQSLDQGLQFLIQYYNGEERAKGNILERFSAQQFPDLHSELNLSSLELGDSALYFCASSVRSSTDTQYFGPGTRLTVL.